The 10 T cell receptor beta chains given below trace back to one sample, sequenced in a study of T cell clonality in common variable immunodeficiency (dated by TCRdb to about 2015). Their specific antigens are unknown. General conclusions and limits of the study: Fewer deletions and N-nucleotide insertions were reportedly observed in CVID TCRbeta sequences, and highly modified clones with 13 or more V deletions were reportedly absent from CVID TCRbeta sequences.

Libraries were prepared through the immunoSEQ multiplex PCR assay. TCRdb stores this immuneACCESS table with in-frame sequences only. Part of the clones is absent; in the studies checked, under half of the shortfall reflects unresolved V genes, and no reason is known for the rest. For this sample, fewer than 35,000 clones are listed, none of them singletons. Of the sample, 6.1% falls within the top ten clones. Sequenced: peripheral blood mononuclear cells. These receptors all come from a human donor with common variable immunodeficiency.

This clone was recorded many times. The read ends 3 residues shy of where the CDR3 ends; the end is completed using the germline J gene. The rearrangement links TRBV5-5 to TRBJ2-1; 10 bases match TRBD2. J gave up 2 bases and V 6 bases, and 5 bases lay outside the gene matches. In germline, CDR1 is SGHKS, CDR2 YYEKEE (reference sequence). The CDR3 loop spans 15 amino acids. The CDR3 region is CASIHTSGTYNEQFF. The sequenced part of the CDR3 DNA is TGTGCCAGCATCCACACTAGCGGGACCTACAATGAG.

This clone was picked up many times. The DNA ends 3 residues before the CDR3 does, and the rest of the CDR3 is filled in from the germline J gene. The chain carries TRBV5-1 and TRBJ2-1; a possible D gene is TRBD2 (5 bases). The germline V and J ends were trimmed by 3 bases and 5 bases, with 15 bases remaining between them. This CDR3 is built from 15 residues. CDR1 and CDR2 from the germline V gene are SGHRS and YFSETQ. Partial CDR3 DNA: TGCGCCAGCAGCTCTCCCGGGGTTGGCCACAATGAG. Protein product: CASSSPGVGHNE. The whole CDR3 reads CASSSPGVGHNEQFF.

This clone was counted between two and nine times. The read ends 3 residues shy of where the CDR3 ends; the end is completed using the germline J gene. The rearrangement joins TRBV7-2 to TRBJ2-7, with D tentatively TRBD1 (5 bases). Trimming left V 2 bases short and J 4 bases short, with 9 bases between. Germline V gives CDR1 SGHTA, CDR2 FQGNSA. This CDR3 region has 13 residues. This CDR3 reads CASSLQQAYEQYF. CDR3 bases read: TGTGCCAGCAGCTTACAACAGGCTTACGAG.

This clone has ten or more counts. With the read ending 3 residues before the CDR3 end, the germline J gene is used to fill in that end. The rearrangement joins TRBV20-1 to TRBJ1-1; 9 bases line up with TRBD1. CDR3 size: 14 residues. V gave up 0 bases and J gave up 5 bases; unmatched junction bases: 4. Looked up from germline, CDR1 is DFQATT and CDR2 is SNEGSKA (reference sequence). Partial CDR3 DNA: TGCAGTGCTAGAGATGTTGACAGGGGGACTGAA. Its protein is CSARDVDRGTE. The whole CDR3 sequence reads CSARDVDRGTEAFF.

This clone was counted a few times. Read data end 3 residues before the CDR3 end; the end is taken from the germline J gene. This chain uses TRBV7-2 with TRBJ2-1, with D perhaps given as TRBD1 or TRBD2 (5 bases each). The CDR3 is 13 amino acids. The germline V gene has CDR1 SGHTA and CDR2 FQGNSA. V was trimmed by 8 bases and J by 7 bases, leaving 15 bases between them. CDR3 loop: CASGARGDNEQFF. CDR3 DNA (partial): TGTGCCAGCGGCGCGCGAGGGGATAATGAG.

There are many counts of this clone. The sequenced fragment ends 3 residues before the CDR3 boundary, so the rest is inferred from the germline J gene. The identical CDR3 is also encoded by other nucleotide sequences in the sample. J is TRBJ1-6 and V is TRBV20-1, with TRBD1 identical over 8 bases. In germline, CDR1 is DFQATT, CDR2 SNEGSKA (reference sequence). The CDR3 is 12 amino acids. J was trimmed by 8 bases and V by 6 bases; bases with no gene match: 3. The sequenced part of the CDR3 DNA is TGCAGTGCCAAGACAGGGGATTCACCC. Translated: CSAKTGDSP. The entire CDR3 sequence reads CSAKTGDSPLHF.

Notes on this clone: The read finishes 3 residues shy of the CDR3 end, and the germline J gene is used to complete it. The rearrangement joins TRBV6-2 or TRBV6-3 to TRBJ1-2, with 8 bases identical to TRBD1. Germline V gene data show CDR1 as MNHEY and CDR2 as SVGEGT. V trimming: 5 bases; J trimming: 5 bases; junction bases outside the gene matches: 7. CDR3 length: 14 amino acids. CDR3 bases read: TGTGCCAGCAGTGAGACCGGGACAGGTTATGGC. Residues: CASSETGTGYG. The whole CDR3 is CASSETGTGYGYTF.

This clone was seen more than once but under ten times. The read terminates 3 residues ahead of where the CDR3 ends, so the germline J gene completes it. Distinct nucleotide sequences in the sample also encode this CDR3. V and J are TRBV19 and TRBJ2-7, with D possibly matching TRBD1 (7 bases). Germline assignment: CDR1 LNHDA and CDR2 SQIVND (reference sequence). The CDR3 covers 14 residues. V was pared by 6 bases and J by 5 bases, with 17 bases between. CDR3 region: CASRPPGQRDEQYF. Incomplete CDR3 DNA: TGTGCCAGTAGGCCACCGGGACAGCGGGACGAG.

This clone was detected a few times. The CDR3 end lies 3 residues beyond the end of the read and is filled in from the germline J gene. Other DNA sequences in the same sample also yield this CDR3. V and J are TRBV13 and TRBJ2-3; 7 nucleotides line up with TRBD1. The CDR3 is 14 amino acids. Germline CDR1 is PRHDT and CDR2 is FYEKMQ (reference sequence). V lost 0 bases and J lost 4; bases outside the gene matches: 1. CDR3 residues: CASSLGQGADTQYF. The covered CDR3 bases are TGTGCCAGCAGCTTAGGTCAGGGGGCAGATACG.

This clone has at least ten counts. The CDR3 end lies 3 residues beyond the end of the read and is filled in from the germline J gene. V gene TRBV20-1 combines with J gene TRBJ1-6; 8 bases map to TRBD1. Per germline, CDR1 DFQATT and CDR2 SNEGSKA (reference sequence). The J segment lost 6 bases and the V segment lost 2 bases, leaving 6 bases of the junction unmatched. The CDR3 has 15 residues. The CDR3 bases that were read are TGCAGTGCTAGATATCAGGGGGCTGGTAATTCACCC. Amino acids: CSARYQGAGNSP. The whole CDR3 sequence is CSARYQGAGNSPLHF.